Following are 10 T cell receptor beta chains from one sample sequenced in a study of T cell repertoires in cytomegalovirus infection. From the reads, TCRdb called clonotypes with MiXCR, one entry per CDR3 protein. The table shows roughly 990,000 distinct CDR3 sequences, with about a third occurring only once. No antigen is known for these receptors. Sequencing used cultured CD8+ T cells from PBMCs, obtained from culture after CMV antigen stimulation. These receptor sequences come from a human donor in good health (CMV status not recorded). Some clones in this sample may be carry-over from other donors' samples.

This sequence joins TRBV25-1 and TRBJ1-1; unclear D gene. The CDR3 is 12 amino acids. Germline V lookup: CDR1 MGHDK, CDR2 SYGVNS. The V end lost 2 bases, the J end lost 5 bases, and 6 bases lay between the germline ends. CDR3 sequence reads: CASSEGWTEAFF. The CDR3 DNA is TGTGCCAGCAGTGAAGGATGGACTGAAGCTTTCTTT.

Many counts were recorded for this clonotype. The chain uses TRBV7-2 and TRBJ1-2; maybe TRBD1 (5 bases). Germline V CDR1 and CDR2: SGHTA, FQGNSA. The CDR3 has 15 residues. V lost 1 base, J lost 8 bases, and 17 bases lay in between. This CDR3 is CASSLGFLGAPGYTF. In DNA form, the CDR3 reads TGTGCCAGCAGCTTAGGGTTCCTAGGGGCGCCAGGCTACACCTTC.

A remark on this clonotype: A clone one base away is much larger, so this may be a read error. Here the CDR3 reads CASSLGDTIKRYF. The CDR3 nucleotides read TGTGCCAGCAGCCTAGGAGACACCATAAAACGGTACTTC. The chain links TRBV7-2 to TRBJ2-5; D gene unclear. Deletions cut 5 bases from V and 13 bases from J, with 20 bases between. CDR3 length: 13 amino acids. Germline assignment: CDR1 SGHTA and CDR2 FQGNSA.

The rearrangement links TRBV19 to TRBJ2-7; D not resolved. Trimming removed 7 bases at V and 0 bases at J, with 10 bases between. The CDR3 spans 13 residues. Germline-derived CDR1 and CDR2 are LNHDA and SQIVND (reference sequence). The chain's CDR3 is CASNDMNSYEQYF. The CDR3 coding sequence is TGTGCCAGTAATGACATGAACTCCTACGAGCAGTACTTC. Combining the CDR3 with reference TRBV19 and TRBJ2-7 gives the whole variable domain DGGITQSPKYLFRKEGQNVTLSCEQNLNHDAMYWYRQDPGQGLRLIYYSQIVNDFQKGDIAEGYSVSREKKESFPLTVTSAQKNPTAFYLCASNDMNSYEQYFGPGTRLTVT.

This clonotype was counted many times. The chain couples TRBV6-2 or TRBV6-3 to TRBJ1-1; a weak D match, TRBD1 (6 bases). Germline V gene sequence: CDR1 MNHEY, CDR2 SVGEGT. This CDR3 region has 18 residues. Deletions cut 0 bases from V and 0 bases from J, with 17 bases between. The chain's CDR3 is CASSYSRGTHYMNTEAFF. The CDR3 nucleotides read TGTGCCAGCAGTTACTCGAGGGGGACACACTACATGAACACTGAAGCTTTCTTT.

This clonotype was recorded at least ten times. CDR3 DNA sequence: TGTGCCAGCAGCCCGCGTCCAGCGGGGGCCTACAATGAGCAGTTCTTC. Protein product: CASSPRPAGAYNEQFF. This chain joins TRBV7-8 and TRBJ2-1; TRBD2 agrees at 8 bases. After removal of 5 bases from V and 2 bases from J, the junction contained 8 bases not matched to a gene. CDR1 is SGHVS, CDR2 FQNEAQ, per germline. This CDR3 contains 16 residues.

This clonotype was detected only a few times. At one end the junction does not follow the germline gene, possibly because of a read error. The J gene is TRBJ1-2, the V gene TRBV7-3; D is undetermined. In germline, CDR1 is SGHTA, CDR2 FQGTGA. The CDR3 is made up of 8 amino acids. CDR3 nucleotides: TGTGCCAGCAGCCCAAAACACTTC. Its translation is CASSPKHF. Supplemented by reference TRBV7-3 and TRBJ1-2, the full variable domain reads GAGVSQTPSNKVTEKGKYVELRCDPISGHTALYWYRQSLGQGPEFLIYFQGTGAADDSGLPNDRFFAVRPEGSVSTLKIQRTERGDSAVYLCASSPKHFGSGTRLTVV.

This clonotype was detected only a few times. The chain employs TRBV12-5 and TRBJ1-2; D might be TRBD1 (5 bases). The CDR3 sequence is 12 residues long. V lost 2 bases, J lost 6 bases, and 7 bases lay in between. CDR1 is LGHNT and CDR2 is FRNRAP in the germline V gene. CDR3 DNA sequence: TGTGCTAGTGGTTTGATGACAGATGGCTACACCTTC. This sequence encodes CASGLMTDGYTF.

This clonotype has a handful of counts. The chain uses TRBV27 and TRBJ1-1; D gene unclear. V lost 2 bases to trimming and J lost 3 bases, with 10 bases between them. Looked up from germline, CDR1 is MNHEY and CDR2 is SMNVEV (reference sequence). The CDR3 is 14 amino acids. The CDR3 reads CASSLTRWDTEAFF. The CDR3 bases are TGTGCCAGCAGTTTAACAAGGTGGGACACTGAAGCTTTCTTT.

CDR3: CASSWDSRETQYF. CDR3 DNA sequence: TGTGCCAGCAGCTGGGACAGCAGAGAGACCCAGTACTTC. This rearrangement joins TRBV7-9 to TRBJ2-5; the match to TRBD1 covers 7 bases. Trimming at V came to 4 bases and at J to 4 bases, leaving 3 bases not matched to a gene. The CDR3 sequence is 13 residues long. Germline V gene data show CDR1 as SEHNR and CDR2 as FQNEAQ (reference sequence).